This T cell receptor beta chain is drawn from a study of blood T cell repertoires in COVID-19. Study as a whole: Italy, Spain and the United States were the sources of the convalescent and acute COVID-19 samples. T cells, B-cell-depleted T cells, or PBMCs provided the cDNA or gDNA that served as material.

As originally analysed: By means of reference gene primer amplification, nucleated cell counts were estimated. TCRdb's table, derived via immunoSEQ multiplex PCR, lists solely in-frame clones and lacks some. Clone size and the V and J calls come from that table; the DNA yielded D and trimming. The sample has 75,000 to 80,000 clones, approximately 85% seen once. The CDR3 length is 13 residues. CDR1 is SGHTA and CDR2 is FQGNSA in the germline V gene. V shed 3 bases, J shed 6 bases, and the junction held 3 bases outside the gene matches. This TCR came from a human donor in a cohort sampled during active COVID-19. This rearrangement joins TRBV7-2 to TRBJ2-7; TRBD2 aligns across 9 bases. The sequencing sample was made of peripheral blood. In DNA, the CDR3 is TGTGCCAGCAGCTTTAGCGGGAGTCGCGAGCAGTACTTC. It codes for CASSFSGSREQYF.